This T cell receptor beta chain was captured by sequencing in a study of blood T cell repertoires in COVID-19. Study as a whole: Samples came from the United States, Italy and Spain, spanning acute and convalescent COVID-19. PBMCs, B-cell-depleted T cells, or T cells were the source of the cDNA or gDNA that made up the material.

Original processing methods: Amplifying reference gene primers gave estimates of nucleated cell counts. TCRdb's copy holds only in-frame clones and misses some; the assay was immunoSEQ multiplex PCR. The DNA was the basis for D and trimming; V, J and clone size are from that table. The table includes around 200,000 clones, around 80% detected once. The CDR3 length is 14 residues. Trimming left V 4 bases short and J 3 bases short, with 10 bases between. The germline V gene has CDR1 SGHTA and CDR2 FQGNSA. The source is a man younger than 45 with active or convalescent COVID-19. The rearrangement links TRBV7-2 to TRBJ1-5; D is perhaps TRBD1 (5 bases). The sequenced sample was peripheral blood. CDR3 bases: TGTGCCAGCAGCTCGGGACTGATCAATCAGCCCCAGCATTTT. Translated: CASSSGLINQPQHF.